One sample yielded the 25 T cell receptor beta chains listed below, sequenced in a study of blood T cell repertoires in COVID-19. TCRdb's copy holds only in-frame clones and misses some; the assay was immunoSEQ multiplex PCR. The table records around 280,000 clones, 90% of them present only once. Sequenced input: PBMCs or T cells enriched from blood (not recorded which). Receptor source: a woman younger than 30 with acute COVID-19.

The chain is built from TRBV28 and TRBJ2-3; 8 bases are a match to TRBD1. Germline V gene sequence: CDR1 MDHEN, CDR2 SYDVKM. This CDR3 region has 15 residues. V was clipped by 3 bases and J by 4 bases; unmatched bases: 6. Written as DNA, the CDR3 is TGTGCCAGCAGTTTGACAGGGGATGGCGCAGATACGCAGTATTTT. This sequence encodes CASSLTGDGADTQYF.

The chain links TRBV5-1 to TRBJ2-3; D is perhaps TRBD1 (5 bases). Between the trimmed V and J ends, which lost 0 bases and 1 base, there was a span of 9 bases. This CDR3 comprises 15 residues. CDR1 and CDR2 from the germline V gene are SGHRS and YFSETQ. This chain's CDR3 is CASSLAGLGTDTQYF. In DNA form, the CDR3 reads TGCGCCAGCAGCTTGGCAGGGTTGGGCACAGATACGCAGTATTTT.

This rearrangement joins TRBV6-2 or TRBV6-3 to TRBJ2-7, with 10 bases aligning to TRBD1. Trimming at V came to 2 bases and at J to 5 bases, leaving 9 bases not matched to a gene. Germline values: CDR1 MNHEY, CDR2 SVGEGT. The CDR3 length is 16 residues. This CDR3 reads CASSYVPIGQGDEQYF. CDR3 DNA: TGTGCCAGCAGTTACGTTCCGATCGGACAGGGGGACGAGCAGTACTTC.

This clone was counted between two and nine times. The V gene is TRBV10-3, the J gene TRBJ2-6; tentative D call: TRBD2 (6 bases). Germline values: CDR1 ENHRY, CDR2 SYGVKD. CDR3 length equals 16 residues. V was clipped by 6 bases and J by 1 base, with 13 bases between them. This chain's CDR3 is CAIRGTGVSGANVLTF. The CDR3 DNA follows: TGTGCCATCAGGGGTACGGGAGTATCTGGGGCCAACGTCCTGACTTTC.

V gene TRBV5-1 combines with J gene TRBJ2-3, with D perhaps matching TRBD2 (6 bases). The V end lost 0 bases, the J end lost 2 bases, and 16 bases lay between the germline ends. This CDR3 is 17 amino acids long. CDR1 SGHRS and CDR2 YFSETQ come from the germline V gene. The CDR3 loop reads CASSLGRRGFVTDTQYF. CDR3 sequence (DNA): TGCGCCAGCAGCTTGGGTAGGAGGGGATTTGTCACAGATACGCAGTATTTT.

The chain is built from TRBV7-9 and TRBJ1-2; no clear D. Germline lookup yields CDR1 SEHNR and CDR2 FQNEAQ (reference sequence). CDR3 length equals 15 residues. V was shortened by 1 base and J by 2 bases, with 11 bases between the two germline ends. The CDR3 is CASSLGSKFNYGYTF. For the CDR3, the DNA is TGTGCCAGCAGCTTAGGCAGTAAGTTCAACTATGGCTACACCTTC.

Concerning this clone itself: Other nucleotide sequences from this sample produce the same CDR3. This chain connects TRBV27 to TRBJ2-2; D may be TRBD1 (7 bases). Trimming removed 5 bases from V and 5 bases from J, with 18 bases in between. Germline V gene data show CDR1 as MNHEY and CDR2 as SMNVEV (reference sequence). The CDR3 is 16 amino acids. The CDR3 DNA is TGTGCCAGCAGTCCCCGGACGCAGGGGGGAACCGGGGAGCTGTTTTTT. As protein: CASSPRTQGGTGELFF.

This chain connects TRBV19 to TRBJ1-2, with D possibly matching TRBD1 (5 bases). Germline CDR1 LNHDA, CDR2 SQIVND (reference sequence). Trimming removed 8 bases at V and 8 bases at J, with 18 bases between. This CDR3 spans 13 amino acids. The CDR3 reads CASCFVGTGGYTF. The CDR3 DNA follows: TGTGCCAGTTGTTTCGTAGGGACTGGAGGCTACACCTTC.

This chain connects TRBV2 to TRBJ1-5; no clear D gene. CDR3 length: 14 amino acids. CDR1 and CDR2 (germline): SNHLY, FYNNEI. V was cut by 4 bases and J by 0 bases, with 7 bases left in between. CDR3 amino acids: CASSATNSNQPQHF. DNA for the CDR3: TGTGCCAGCAGTGCCACTAATAGCAATCAGCCCCAGCATTTT. The whole variable domain, remainder taken from reference TRBV2 and TRBJ1-5, is EPEVTQTPSHQVTQMGQEVILRCVPISNHLYFYWYRQILGQKVEFLVSFYNNEISEKSEIFDDQFSVERPDGSNFTLKIRSTKLEDSAMYFCASSATNSNQPQHFGDGTRLSIL.

The chain couples TRBV25-1 to TRBJ2-1; TRBD1 aligns across 11 bases. CDR1 and CDR2 from the germline V gene are MGHDK and SYGVNS. The junction had 3 bases not matched to a gene; V was cut back by 2 bases and J by 6 bases. The CDR3 is 15 amino acids. The chain's CDR3 is CASSETGTGGNEQFF. In nucleotides, the CDR3 is TGTGCCAGCAGTGAAACCGGGACAGGGGGCAATGAGCAGTTCTTC.

The rearrangement uses TRBV11-2 and TRBJ2-7; 9 nucleotides align to TRBD1. The CDR3 length is 17 residues. V lost 5 bases, J lost 3 bases, and 14 bases stayed unmatched. Germline V gene sequence: CDR1 SGHAT, CDR2 FQNNGV. The CDR3 sequence: CASSPLDVWTGVYEQYF. The CDR3 bases are TGTGCCAGCAGCCCCCTCGATGTTTGGACAGGGGTCTACGAGCAGTACTTC.

J is TRBJ2-1 and V is TRBV6-1, with 10 bases matching TRBD2. The J segment lost 7 bases and the V segment lost 0 bases, leaving 6 bases of the junction unmatched. The CDR3 is 16 amino acids. Germline V gene lookup returns CDR1 MNHNS and CDR2 SASEGT. Written as DNA, the CDR3 is TGTGCCAGCAGTGAAGCCCCTAGCGGGAGTATGAATGAGCAGTTCTTC. Encoded protein: CASSEAPSGSMNEQFF.

This chain links TRBV3-1 (or the pseudogene TRBV3-2) with TRBJ2-5, with a weak D call TRBD2 (5 bases). This CDR3 has 14 residues. V lost 8 bases and J lost 6, with 19 bases in between. Germline V lookup: CDR1 LGHDT, CDR2 YNNKEL (reference sequence). CDR3 region: CASQDTRLIKTQYF. In nucleotides, the CDR3 is TGTGCCAGCCAAGACACCCGACTAATAAAGACCCAGTACTTC.

The chain employs TRBV18 and TRBJ2-1; possible D gene TRBD1, 5 bases. Trimming stripped 0 bases from V and 0 bases from J, with 9 bases between. Germline V lookup: CDR1 KGHSH, CDR2 LQKENI. The CDR3 contains 16 residues. CDR3 sequence reads: CASSPPGLVSYNEQFF. CDR3 sequence (DNA): TGTGCCAGCTCACCACCGGGGCTAGTCTCCTACAATGAGCAGTTCTTC.

The chain links TRBV5-4 to TRBJ2-5, with 8 bases matching TRBD1. The CDR3 totals 14 residues. The germline gives CDR1 SGHNT, CDR2 YYREEE (reference sequence). V was pared by 0 bases and J by 4 bases, with 2 bases of the junction left unmatched. CDR3 loop: CASSLEGTGETQYF. In DNA form, the CDR3 reads TGTGCCAGCAGCTTGGAAGGGACAGGAGAGACCCAGTACTTC. Drawing the rest from reference TRBV5-4 and TRBJ2-5, the complete variable domain is ETGVTQSPTHLIKTRGQQVTLRCSSQSGHNTVSWYQQALGQGPQFIFQYYREEENGRGNFPPRFSGLQFPNYSSELNVNALELDDSALYLCASSLEGTGETQYFGPGTRLLVL.

This clone was counted a single time. The V gene is TRBV18, the J gene TRBJ1-3; D unresolved. The CDR3 runs 15 residues. CDR1 and CDR2 (germline): KGHSH, LQKENI. The V end was cut by 3 bases, the J end by 0 bases, with 9 bases between. The CDR3 sequence is CASSPSGPSGNTIYF. The CDR3 coding sequence is TGTGCCAGCTCACCCAGCGGGCCCTCTGGAAACACCATATATTTT.

Notes on this clone: This sample includes further DNA sequences coding for the same CDR3. The rearrangement uses TRBV28 and TRBJ2-7, with 9 bases identical to TRBD2. J was trimmed by 1 base and V by 5 bases; bases with no gene match: 3. This CDR3 is built from 14 residues. Per the germline V gene, CDR1 is MDHEN and CDR2 is SYDVKM. CDR3: CASSLSGGSYEQYF. In DNA, the CDR3 is TGTGCCAGCAGTCTTAGCGGGGGTTCCTACGAGCAGTACTTC.

The V call is TRBV4-2, the J call TRBJ2-7; D is perhaps TRBD1 (6 bases). The CDR3 extends over 14 amino acids. Trimming left V 3 bases short and J 0 bases short, with 9 bases between. The V gene's germline CDR1 is LGHNA and CDR2 YNFKEQ. The CDR3 loop reads CASSQRQVSYEQYF. CDR3 sequence (DNA): TGTGCCAGCAGCCAGAGACAGGTCTCCTACGAGCAGTACTTC.

The chain uses TRBV29-1 and TRBJ2-1, with D tentatively TRBD2 (6 bases). Trimming stripped 4 bases from V and 0 bases from J, with 16 bases between. The CDR3 is made up of 16 amino acids. Looked up from germline, CDR1 is SQVTM and CDR2 is ANQGSEA. CDR3 region: CSVALVGGSSYNEQFF. The DNA for the CDR3 is TGCAGCGTTGCCCTGGTGGGAGGAAGCTCCTACAATGAGCAGTTCTTC.

The J gene is TRBJ2-2, the V gene TRBV9; maybe TRBD2 (5 bases). Germline V gene lookup returns CDR1 SGDLS and CDR2 YYNGEE. Trimming cost V 0 bases and J 7 bases, with 16 bases left between them. This CDR3 has 16 amino acids. The CDR3 here is CASSVVPGLRGGELFF. CDR3 bases: TGTGCCAGCAGCGTAGTTCCCGGACTCCGGGGCGGGGAGCTGTTTTTT.

This clone showed up just once. The gene calls are TRBV30 and TRBJ1-5; D unresolved. The germline V gene has CDR1 GTSNPN and CDR2 SVGIG (reference sequence). V lost 2 bases and J lost 4, with 12 bases in between. The CDR3 loop spans 14 amino acids. In nucleotides, the CDR3 is TGTGCCTGGAGTACGTACAACAGTAATCAGCCCCAGCATTTT. Its protein is CAWSTYNSNQPQHF.

The rearrangement uses TRBV27 and TRBJ2-1, with D unresolved. CDR1 and CDR2 (germline): MNHEY, SMNVEV (reference sequence). There are 17 residues in the CDR3. Trimming removed 0 bases from V and 7 bases from J, with 19 bases in between. CDR3 in DNA: TGTGCCAGCAGTTTATCCGCACAATGGTTGGTCGTGAATGAGCAGTTCTTC. It encodes CASSLSAQWLVVNEQFF.

The chain carries TRBV19 and TRBJ2-3, with no clear D. The V gene's germline CDR1 is LNHDA and CDR2 SQIVND (reference sequence). There are 17 residues in the CDR3. V was trimmed by 3 bases and J by 1 base, leaving 17 bases between them. DNA of the CDR3: TGTGCCAGTAGTATCTCTTGGCTCCAAGTCGGCACAGATACGCAGTATTTT. Its protein product is CASSISWLQVGTDTQYF.

The CDR3 is CASSPIVEGNQPQHF. The CDR3 DNA reads as TGTGCCAGTTCGCCCATAGTTGAGGGCAATCAGCCCCAGCATTTT. This chain links TRBV6-5 with TRBJ1-5; D ambiguous. The CDR3 is 15 amino acids. CDR1 MNHEY and CDR2 SVGAGI come from the germline V gene. The V gene lost 9 bases and the J gene lost 2 bases, with 17 bases spanning the gap.

The CDR3 reads CASSYSTGLGNEKLFF. CDR3 DNA sequence: TGTGCCAGCAGTTACTCCACAGGGCTCGGTAATGAAAAACTGTTTTTT. The chain combines TRBV6-5 with TRBJ1-4; weak D call: TRBD1 (6 bases). Germline V lookup: CDR1 MNHEY, CDR2 SVGAGI. Deletions cut 0 bases from V and 4 bases from J, with 12 bases between. CDR3 length: 16 residues.